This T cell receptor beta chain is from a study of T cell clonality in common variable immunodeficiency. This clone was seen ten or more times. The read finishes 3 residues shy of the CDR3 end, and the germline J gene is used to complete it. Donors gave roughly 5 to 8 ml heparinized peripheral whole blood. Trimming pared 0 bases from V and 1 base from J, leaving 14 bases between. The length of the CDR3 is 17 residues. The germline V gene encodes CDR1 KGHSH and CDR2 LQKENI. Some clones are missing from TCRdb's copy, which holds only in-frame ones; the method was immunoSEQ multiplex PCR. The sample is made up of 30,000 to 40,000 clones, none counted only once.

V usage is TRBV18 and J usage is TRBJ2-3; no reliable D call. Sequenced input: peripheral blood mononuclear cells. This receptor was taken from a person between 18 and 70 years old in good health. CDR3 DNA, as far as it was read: TGTGCCAGCTCACCACCGAGATTAGTCGTAGGCACAGATACG. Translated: CASSPPRLVVGTDT. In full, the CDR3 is CASSPPRLVVGTDTQYF.